This entry features one T cell receptor (beta chain) sequence. These data originate in a study of OX40 agonist ivuxolimab in advanced cancers. With 3 bases clipped from V and 7 bases from J, the junction kept 11 bases outside the gene matches. Germline V lookup: CDR1 LNHDA, CDR2 SQIVND (reference sequence). This CDR3 has 15 amino acids. TCRdb's copy holds only in-frame clones and misses some; the assay was immunoSEQ multiplex PCR. The top ten clones hold about 10% of a sample with 70,000 to 85,000 clones, around 94% of them seen once. This receptor was obtained from an adult with an advanced solid tumor such as melanoma, head and neck, liver or kidney cancer. V usage is TRBV19 and J usage is TRBJ2-7; 8 nucleotides agree with TRBD2. Sequencing used CD4+ or CD8+ T cells sorted from blood, obtained in a trial of the OX40 agonist ivuxolimab. In nucleotides, the CDR3 is TGTGCCAGTAGTATCTCGCCTAGCGGGTGGTTGGAGCAGTACTTC. This translates into CASSISPSGWLEQYF.